This T cell receptor (beta chain) is from a study of blood T cells in healthy people across ages. Details on this clonotype: Mismatch with germline at one junction end may stem from a read error.

The use of a sample-barcoded 5' primer and a J-beta primer mix characterized a second PCR of roughly 6 to 11 cycles. TCRdb reprocessed the 5' RACE reads with MiXCR, giving one entry per CDR3 protein. The sample includes 750,000 to 1,000,000 distinct CDR3 sequences, almost 30% seen only once; the top ten take about 9.4%. CDR3 length: 15 amino acids. Germline CDR1 SGDLS, CDR2 YYNGEE. These data were also reused for a study on T cells of mothers and their children.

The chain couples TRBV9 to TRBJ2-7; D tentatively fits TRBD1 or TRBD2 (5 bases each). The J call could be wrong; TRBJ2-5 is a better fit for the DNA end. The sequence was collected from a woman in her thirties or forties in good health. The sample was blood. The CDR3 protein is CAGSFTGTPVETQYF. The CDR3, as DNA: TGTGCCGGCAGCTTTACCGGGACCCCCGTGGAGACCCAGTACTTC.